The 20 T cell receptor beta chains below all came from one sample that was sequenced in a study of blood T cell repertoires in COVID-19. The assay was immunoSEQ multiplex PCR, and TCRdb's table has in-frame clones only and misses some. The table has around 480,000 clones, roughly nine tenths seen once. Sequenced: PBMCs or T cells enriched from blood (not recorded which). The receptors shown here come from a woman under 30 who had recovered from COVID-19.

Remarks on this clone: Different DNA sequences within this sample yield the same CDR3. The chain couples TRBV5-1 to TRBJ1-5; D is uncertain. The CDR3 loop spans 15 amino acids. V lost 3 bases and J lost 3, with 13 bases in between. Per germline, CDR1 SGHRS and CDR2 YFSETQ. This CDR3 is CASSSLGGLNQPQHF. The CDR3, as DNA: TGCGCCAGCAGCTCCCTTGGAGGGCTCAATCAGCCCCAGCATTTT.

The chain combines TRBV28 with TRBJ1-5, with D perhaps matching TRBD1 (5 bases). This CDR3 is 14 amino acids long. Trimming shortened V by 2 bases and J by 11 bases, and 16 bases separated the two germline ends. The germline V gene encodes CDR1 MDHEN and CDR2 SYDVKM. The CDR3 DNA is TGTGCCAGCAGTTTAATTACAGGCTTTAAGACCCAGCATTTT. The encoded protein is CASSLITGFKTQHF.

The V gene is TRBV4-1, the J gene TRBJ2-1; TRBD2 is a possible D gene (5 bases). The CDR3 covers 17 residues. With 1 base removed from V and 2 bases from J, the gap between germline ends came to 15 bases. Per the germline V gene, CDR1 is MGHRA and CDR2 is YSYEKL. This CDR3 is CASSQVILREAYNEQFF. The CDR3, as DNA: TGCGCCAGCAGCCAAGTCATTTTGAGGGAAGCCTACAATGAGCAGTTCTTC.

In this sample, this clone turned up once. The CDR3 nucleotides are TGTGCCAGCACCTCGGGTCGGAACACCGGGGAGCTGTTTTTT. Its protein is CASTSGRNTGELFF. This chain uses TRBV2 with TRBJ2-2; the D is unclear. This CDR3 contains 14 residues. The ends were cut back, 7 bases at V and 1 base at J, with 10 bases in the middle. The V gene's germline CDR1 is SNHLY and CDR2 FYNNEI.

The V call is TRBV4-1, the J call TRBJ1-5; unclear D gene. The CDR3 sequence is 17 residues long. CDR1 and CDR2 (germline): MGHRA, YSYEKL. V was shortened by 1 base and J by 0 bases, with 13 bases between the two germline ends. In nucleotides, the CDR3 is TGCGCCAGCAGCCAAGCCCCTGTTCGGGTTAGCAATCAGCCCCAGCATTTT. It encodes CASSQAPVRVSNQPQHF.

This clone has only a few counts. The gene calls are TRBV5-1 and TRBJ1-1; 9 bases are shared with TRBD1. CDR1 and CDR2 (germline): SGHRS, YFSETQ. The J segment lost 4 bases and the V segment lost 6 bases, leaving 10 bases of the junction unmatched. The CDR3 is 15 residues long. CDR3 residues: CASTSITGGSTEAFF. The DNA for the CDR3 is TGCGCCAGCACCTCTATTACAGGGGGCAGCACTGAAGCTTTCTTT.

With regard to this clone: This sample includes further DNA sequences coding for the same CDR3. The V and J genes are TRBV3-1 (or the pseudogene TRBV3-2) and TRBJ1-3; D remains ambiguous. The CDR3 is 13 residues long. Germline V gene lookup returns CDR1 LGHDT and CDR2 YNNKEL (reference sequence). Trimming cost V 4 bases and J 0 bases, with 4 bases left between them. The chain's CDR3 is CASSLRSGNTIYF. CDR3 in DNA: TGTGCCAGCAGCCTCCGCTCTGGAAACACCATATATTTT.

The chain is built from TRBV6-1 and TRBJ2-7; TRBD1 matches at 8 bases. CDR3 length equals 15 residues. V dropped 0 bases and J dropped 3; count of bases not matched to a gene: 4. Germline V gene sequence: CDR1 MNHNS, CDR2 SASEGT. This chain's CDR3 is CASSEAGDRSYEQYF. CDR3 DNA: TGTGCCAGCAGTGAAGCGGGGGACAGGAGCTACGAGCAGTACTTC.

The chain uses TRBV7-9 and TRBJ1-1; a weak D match, TRBD1 (6 bases). This CDR3 region has 13 residues. Looked up from germline, CDR1 is SEHNR and CDR2 is FQNEAQ (reference sequence). Trimming shortened V by 0 bases and J by 8 bases, and 10 bases separated the two germline ends. CDR3 sequence: CASSLARGGEAFF. The DNA of the CDR3 is TGTGCCAGCAGCTTAGCGAGGGGGGGAGAAGCTTTCTTT.

A few counts support this clone. This chain's CDR3 is CASSLQGGGTDTQYF. In nucleotides, the CDR3 is TGCGCCAGCAGCTTGCAGGGGGGCGGCACAGATACGCAGTATTTT. V is TRBV5-1 and J is TRBJ2-3, with D possibly matching TRBD1 (7 bases). This CDR3 has 15 amino acids. Germline V gives CDR1 SGHRS, CDR2 YFSETQ. The V and J ends lost 1 base and 1 base respectively, with 10 bases between them. Complete variable domain (other parts from reference TRBV5-1 and TRBJ2-3): KAGVTQTPRYLIKTRGQQVTLSCSPISGHRSVSWYQQTPGQGLQFLFEYFSETQRNKGNFPGRFSGRQFSNSRSEMNVSTLELGDSALYLCASSLQGGGTDTQYFGPGTRLTVL.

This clone showed up just once. Mismatch with germline at one junction end may stem from a read error. The chain carries TRBV5-4 and TRBJ2-5; D may be TRBD2 (6 bases). The germline V gene encodes CDR1 SGHNT and CDR2 YYREEE (reference sequence). The CDR3 contains 16 residues. This CDR3 reads CASSLSGEVTQEAQYF. The CDR3 bases are TGTGCCAGCAGCTTGTCGGGGGAGGTAACCCAAGAGGCCCAGTACTTC.

The V gene is TRBV2, the J gene TRBJ1-1; no definite D call. V was trimmed by 6 bases and J by 2 bases, leaving 13 bases between them. Germline V CDR1 and CDR2: SNHLY, FYNNEI. CDR3 size: 14 residues. CDR3 in amino acids: CASRAAVINTEAFF. The CDR3 DNA is TGTGCCAGCAGGGCGGCGGTGATCAACACTGAAGCTTTCTTT.

The chain combines TRBV18 with TRBJ1-3, with no clear D. Looked up from germline, CDR1 is KGHSH and CDR2 is LQKENI. The V and J ends lost 3 bases and 2 bases respectively, with 8 bases between them. CDR3 length: 14 amino acids. CDR3 sequence reads: CASSPVAAGNTIYF. Here the CDR3 DNA reads TGTGCCAGCTCACCGGTGGCAGCTGGAAACACCATATATTTT. Together with reference TRBV18 and TRBJ1-3, the CDR3 gives the full variable domain: NAGVMQNPRHLVRRRGQEARLRCSPMKGHSHVYWYRQLPEEGLKFMVYLQKENIIDESGMPKERFSAEFPKEGPSILRIQQVVRGDSAAYFCASSPVAAGNTIYFGEGSWLTVV.

This clone was detected a few times. The sample has other DNA sequences that encode this CDR3 too. This chain joins TRBV7-9 and TRBJ1-3; 8 nucleotides match TRBD1. Germline lookup yields CDR1 SEHNR and CDR2 FQNEAQ (reference sequence). This CDR3 is built from 15 residues. The junction had 2 bases not matched to a gene; V was cut back by 4 bases and J by 0 bases. CDR3 sequence reads: CASSSDRASGNTIYF. The CDR3 nucleotides are TGTGCCAGCAGCTCGGACAGGGCCTCTGGAAACACCATATATTTT.

CDR3 amino acids: CASSFVGRDTQYF. CDR3 nucleotide sequence: TGTGCCAGCAGTTTCGTGGGCCGGGATACGCAGTATTTT. The rearrangement uses TRBV12-3 or TRBV12-4 and TRBJ2-3; no definite D call. The CDR3 covers 13 residues. Trimming removed 3 bases from V and 6 bases from J, with 10 bases in between.

This sequence joins TRBV19 and TRBJ2-1, with 12 positions matching TRBD2. CDR3 length: 13 amino acids. CDR1 is LNHDA, CDR2 SQIVND, per germline (reference sequence). V trimming: 6 bases; J trimming: 7 bases; junction bases outside the gene matches: 1. The CDR3 loop reads CASRTSGGNEQFF. The CDR3 DNA sequence: TGTGCCAGTAGGACTAGCGGGGGAAATGAGCAGTTCTTC.

The chain uses TRBV9 and TRBJ2-3; 13 nucleotides align to TRBD2. The J segment lost 7 bases and the V segment lost 5 bases, leaving 7 bases of the junction unmatched. This CDR3 region has 15 residues. CDR1 SGDLS and CDR2 YYNGEE come from the germline V gene. The CDR3 DNA reads as TGTGCCAGCAGAGCTACTAGCGGGGGGGCCCATACGCAGTATTTT. This sequence encodes CASRATSGGAHTQYF.

V usage is TRBV30 and J usage is TRBJ2-7; maybe TRBD2 (7 bases). The germline V gene has CDR1 GTSNPN and CDR2 SVGIG (reference sequence). V shed 0 bases and J shed 5 bases, with 8 bases lying between them. The CDR3 has 12 amino acids. As DNA, the CDR3 is TGTGCCTGGAGTGTGGGGGGGCACGAGCAGTACTTC. It is translated as CAWSVGGHEQYF.

This clone occurred once. The chain links TRBV6-1 to TRBJ1-1, with 7 positions matching TRBD1. CDR3 length: 15 amino acids. Trimming cost V 2 bases and J 0 bases; bases outside gene matches: 3. CDR1 and CDR2 from the germline V gene are MNHNS and SASEGT. The CDR3 region is CASSERGLVNTEAFF. The CDR3 coding sequence is TGTGCCAGCAGTGAAAGGGGGCTGGTGAACACTGAAGCTTTCTTT.

The V call is TRBV28, the J call TRBJ1-2; 9 bases map to TRBD1. The CDR3 spans 15 residues. CDR1 MDHEN and CDR2 SYDVKM come from the germline V gene. After removal of 6 bases from V and 8 bases from J, the junction contained 13 bases not matched to a gene. This chain's CDR3 is CASSPLFRDRDGYTF. In DNA form, the CDR3 reads TGTGCCAGCAGCCCGTTATTCCGGGACAGGGACGGCTACACCTTC.